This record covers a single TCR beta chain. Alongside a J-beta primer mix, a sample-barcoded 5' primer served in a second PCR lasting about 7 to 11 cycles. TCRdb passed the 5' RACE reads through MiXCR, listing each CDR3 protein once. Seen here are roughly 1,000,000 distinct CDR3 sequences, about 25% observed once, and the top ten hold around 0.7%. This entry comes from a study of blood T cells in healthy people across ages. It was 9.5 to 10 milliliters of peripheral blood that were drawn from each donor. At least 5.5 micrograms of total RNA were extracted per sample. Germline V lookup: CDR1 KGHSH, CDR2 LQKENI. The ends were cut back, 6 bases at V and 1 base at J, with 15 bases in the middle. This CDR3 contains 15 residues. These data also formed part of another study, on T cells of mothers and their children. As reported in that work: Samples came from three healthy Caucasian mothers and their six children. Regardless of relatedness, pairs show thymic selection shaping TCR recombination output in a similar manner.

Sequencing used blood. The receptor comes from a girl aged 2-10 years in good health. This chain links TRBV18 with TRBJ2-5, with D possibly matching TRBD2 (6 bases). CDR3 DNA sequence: TGTGCCAGCTCCCCCGGTTTCGGGGGCCAAGAGACCCAGTACTTC. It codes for CASSPGFGGQETQYF.